These T cell receptor beta chains were read from a single sample in a study of blood T cells in healthy people across ages. TCRdb re-derived calls from the 5' RACE reads in MiXCR, one entry per CDR3 protein. The repertoire holds hundreds of thousands of distinct CDR3 sequences, 20% to 25% seen once, with roughly a fifth in the top ten. Sequencing was carried out using blood. All receptors derive from a man in his 70s in good health. CDR3s include the opening cysteine and the closing phenylalanine or tryptophan. D genes are given only for firm matches. Not every row has a clone size; where given, it reads once, few, many or a size class.

v_call,clone_size,d_call,j_call,cdr3_length,cdr3_aa,cdr3_nt
TRBV6-5,many,-,TRBJ2-2,12,CASSPRAGELFF,TGTGCCAGCAGCCCGAGGGCCGGGGAGCTGTTTTTT
TRBV5-1,-,-,TRBJ2-1,14,CASSLRADYNEQFF,TGCGCCAGCAGCTTGAGGGCGGACTACAATGAGCAGTTCTTC
TRBV7-2,-,TRBD2,TRBJ2-1,17,CASSPRSGAGGSNEQFF,TGTGCCAGCAGCCCCAGAAGCGGCGCGGGGGGTTCCAATGAGCAGTTCTTC
TRBV4-1,many,TRBD1,TRBJ2-1,17,CASSQEGRGHSYNEQFF,TGCGCCAGCAGCCAAGAGGGCAGGGGGCATTCCTACAATGAGCAGTTCTTC
TRBV20-1,-,TRBD2,TRBJ2-1,15,CSAPGTSGRRRGQFF,TGCAGTGCTCCTGGGACTAGCGGACGAAGGAGGGGGCAGTTCTTC
TRBV29-1,-,-,TRBJ1-5,12,CSVSDLNQPQHF,TGCAGCGTTTCGGACCTTAATCAGCCCCAGCATTTT
TRBV12-3/TRBV12-4,few,-,TRBJ2-1,15,CASSLRRVSYNEQFF,TGTGCCAGCAGTTTAAGGAGGGTATCCTACAATGAGCAGTTCTTC
TRBV27,-,-,TRBJ2-6,17,CASRHRASASGANALTF,TGTGCCAGCAGACACAGGGCCTCTGCCTCTGGGGCCAACGCCCTGACTTTC
TRBV5-4,few,-,TRBJ1-6,16,CASSLANADSYSPLHF,TGTGCCAGCAGCTTGGCCAACGCGGACAGCTATTCACCCCTCCACTTT
TRBV12-3/TRBV12-4,few,TRBD1,TRBJ2-1,14,CASSSRTGSSEQFF,TGTGCCAGCAGTTCCCGGACAGGGTCGAGTGAGCAGTTCTTC
TRBV12-3/TRBV12-4,many,-,TRBJ2-5,13,CASSLTSSETQYF,TGTGCCAGCAGTTTAACTAGCTCGGAGACCCAGTACTTC
TRBV19,-,-,TRBJ1-2,13,CASSPDGGGGYTF,TGTGCCAGTAGTCCGGACGGGGGCGGGGGCTACACCTTC
TRBV9,few,-,TRBJ1-2,16,CASSVAGDLANYGYTF,TGTGCCAGCAGCGTAGCTGGGGACCTCGCTAACTATGGCTACACCTTC
TRBV7-9,-,-,TRBJ1-1,14,CASSSGGLGWEAFF,TGTGCCAGCAGCTCCGGGGGTCTCGGGTGGGAAGCTTTCTTT
TRBV2,-,TRBD1,TRBJ2-1,15,CASSEDRGLYNEQFF,TGTGCCAGCAGTGAAGACAGGGGGCTCTACAATGAGCAGTTCTTC